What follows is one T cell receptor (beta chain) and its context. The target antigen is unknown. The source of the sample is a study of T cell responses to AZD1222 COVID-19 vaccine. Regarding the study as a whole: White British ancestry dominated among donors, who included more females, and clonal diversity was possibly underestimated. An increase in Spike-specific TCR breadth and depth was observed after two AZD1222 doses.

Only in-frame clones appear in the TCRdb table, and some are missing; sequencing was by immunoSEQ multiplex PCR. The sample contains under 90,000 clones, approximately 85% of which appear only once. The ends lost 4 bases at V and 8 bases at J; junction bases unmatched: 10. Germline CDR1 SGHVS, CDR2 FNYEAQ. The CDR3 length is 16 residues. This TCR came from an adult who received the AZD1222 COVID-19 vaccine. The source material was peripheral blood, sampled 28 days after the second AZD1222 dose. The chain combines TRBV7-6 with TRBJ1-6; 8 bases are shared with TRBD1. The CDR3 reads CASSSLNRGMYSPLHF. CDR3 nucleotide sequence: TGTGCCAGCAGCTCATTAAACAGGGGGATGTATTCACCCCTCCACTTT.